These T cell receptor beta chains were read from a single sample in a study of blood T cell repertoires in COVID-19. Assay: immunoSEQ multiplex PCR; the TCRdb copy retains only in-frame clones and omits some. This sample has about 220,000 clones; roughly 89% occur once, and the top ten carry about 16%. Material: PBMCs or T cells enriched from blood (not recorded which). The source is a man aged 25 to 40 who had been exposed to COVID-19. Each CDR3 is given with its conserved first and last residue. A D gene is named only where the DNA matches it firmly. Only part of the rows carry a size: once, few, many, or a class if the clone is expanded.

length,D,size,J,V,DNA,CDR3
15,-,few,TRBJ2-3,TRBV14,TGTGCCAGCAGCCACCAGGACACCCGCACAGATACGCAGTATTTT,CASSHQDTRTDTQYF
15,-,-,TRBJ1-6,TRBV18,TGTGCCAGCTCACCCCTCGGGGGGCGTAATTCACCCCTCCACTTT,CASSPLGGRNSPLHF
14,-,-,TRBJ2-3,TRBV10-2,TGCGCCAGCAGTGAGGGGGGCTACACAGATACGCAGTATTTT,CASSEGGYTDTQYF
19,-,-,TRBJ1-4,TRBV6-2/TRBV6-3,TGTGCCAGCAGTTCCTTCCCGGGAGCAGGGAGTAAAGCTAATGAAAAACTGTTTTTT,CASSSFPGAGSKANEKLFF
14,-,-,TRBJ1-1,TRBV5-1,TGCGCCAGCAGCTTGGTGCGGCAGGGCGAAGAAGCTTTCTTT,CASSLVRQGEEAFF
16,TRBD1,-,TRBJ2-3,TRBV4-1,TGCGCCAGCAGCCAAGACGGACAGGGGGGCACAGATACGCAGTATTTT,CASSQDGQGGTDTQYF
16,-,-,TRBJ1-3,TRBV19,TGTGCCAGTAGTACCACCCCACAGCCGTCTGGAAACACCATATATTTT,CASSTTPQPSGNTIYF
12,-,-,TRBJ2-3,TRBV19,TGTGCCAGTAGATCGTACACAGATACGCAGTATTTT,CASRSYTDTQYF
14,TRBD2,-,TRBJ2-5,TRBV25-1,TGTGCCAGCAGCCAGAGCGGGACCCCAGAGACCCAGTACTTC,CASSQSGTPETQYF
13,-,-,TRBJ1-1,TRBV5-1,TGCGCCAGCAGCTTGGACACGAACACTGAAGCTTTCTTT,CASSLDTNTEAFF
14,TRBD1,once,TRBJ1-2,TRBV6-5,TGTGCCAGCTTGGGGACAGTGGGTTTGGGGGGCTACACCTTC,CASLGTVGLGGYTF
14,TRBD1,-,TRBJ2-7,TRBV5-1,TGCGCCAGCAGCTTGGGACAGGGGGCGCGGGAGCAGTACTTC,CASSLGQGAREQYF
13,-,-,TRBJ2-1,TRBV27,TGTGCCAGCAGTCCAAACAGGGTTCTTGAGCAGTTCTTC,CASSPNRVLEQFF
13,-,-,TRBJ1-1,TRBV5-1,TGCGCCAGCTGTTTAGATCGTTGGACTGAAGCTTTCTTT,CASCLDRWTEAFF
15,-,-,TRBJ2-5,TRBV7-3,TGTGCCAGCAGCCCGACGGGGGTATTCCGAGAGACCCAGTACTTC,CASSPTGVFRETQYF
16,TRBD2,-,TRBJ2-5,TRBV9,TGTGCCAGCAGCGTAGGGCTAGCGGGGGCCTGGGAGACCCAGTACTTC,CASSVGLAGAWETQYF
15,TRBD2,-,TRBJ2-2,TRBV14,TGTGCCAGCAGCCAGAGCGGGGGGTTTCCCGGGGAGCTGTTTTTT,CASSQSGGFPGELFF
16,-,-,TRBJ1-2,TRBV7-2,TGTGCCAGCAGCCCGAGAGCGGGACGGGCTAACTATGGCTACACCTTC,CASSPRAGRANYGYTF
14,-,-,TRBJ1-2,TRBV10-3,TGTGCCATCAGTGACATGCAGAAACAGAATGGCTACACCTTC,CAISDMQKQNGYTF
15,TRBD2,-,TRBJ2-7,TRBV5-4,TGTGCCAGCAGCTCCGCGGGTTGGGGGGGAAGCGAGCAGTACTTC,CASSSAGWGGSEQYF
17,-,-,TRBJ1-5,TRBV27,TGTGCCAGCAGCCCAGCCGGCAGGGGAAATCCTTCTCGGCCCCAGCATTTT,CASSPAGRGNPSRPQHF
14,-,-,TRBJ2-7,TRBV29-1,TGCAGCGTGGCGGGCCCGGGACACCTTTACGAGCAGTACTTC,CSVAGPGHLYEQYF
13,TRBD1,-,TRBJ1-1,TRBV5-1,TGCGCCAGCAGCTTGGGGACAGGCACTGAAGCTTTCTTT,CASSLGTGTEAFF
19,TRBD2,-,TRBJ2-7,TRBV4-1,TGCGCCAGCAGCCAAGATACGGGGCTAGCGGGGGACCCTTCCTACGAGCAGTACTTC,CASSQDTGLAGDPSYEQYF
15,TRBD2,-,TRBJ2-5,TRBV3-1/TRBV3-2,TGTGCCAGCAGCCAAGCGATAGCGGGGCATGAGACCCAGTACTTC,CASSQAIAGHETQYF
14,-,-,TRBJ1-2,TRBV27,TGTGCCAGCAGTTTATCGAGAAATAAGTATGGCTACACCTTC,CASSLSRNKYGYTF
11,TRBD1,-,TRBJ1-2,TRBV18,TGTGCCAGCACCGACAGGGATGGCTACACCTTC,CASTDRDGYTF
16,TRBD1,few,TRBJ2-7,TRBV4-1,TGCGCCAGCAGCCAAGACCAGGACAGGGGTACCTACGAGCAGTACTTC,CASSQDQDRGTYEQYF
15,TRBD2,-,TRBJ2-3,TRBV6-5,TGTGCCAGCAGCGCCCGAGCGGGGGGCACAGATACGCAGTATTTT,CASSARAGGTDTQYF
14,-,-,TRBJ1-4,TRBV6-5,TGTGCCATCTCTCTCGCAGGAACTAATGAAAAACTGTTTTTT,CAISLAGTNEKLFF
14,TRBD1,-,TRBJ1-1,TRBV5-1,TGCGCCAGCAGCCTCTTAGGACAGGACACTGAAGCTTTCTTT,CASSLLGQDTEAFF
14,TRBD2,-,TRBJ2-3,TRBV20-1,TGCAGTGCTAGTTCGGGGGGTTACACAGATACGCAGTATTTT,CSASSGGYTDTQYF
16,TRBD1,-,TRBJ1-6,TRBV5-5,TGTGCCAGCAGAGGGGCCCGAACAGGGGGCAATTCACCCCTCCACTTT,CASRGARTGGNSPLHF
13,-,-,TRBJ1-5,TRBV6-5,TGTGCCAGCCCCCACAGGTCCAATCAGCCCCAGCATTTT,CASPHRSNQPQHF
13,-,-,TRBJ1-2,TRBV10-1,TGCGCCCCCGACGGGGGTCTTGCCTATGGCTACACCTTC,CAPDGGLAYGYTF
13,-,once,TRBJ2-5,TRBV24-1,TGTGCCACCAGTGAGGCGGGTGGGGAGACCCAGTACTTC,CATSEAGGETQYF
14,-,-,TRBJ1-2,TRBV19,TGTGCCAGCAAACAGGCGAACAACCTCTATGGCTACACCTTC,CASKQANNLYGYTF
16,-,-,TRBJ1-1,TRBV7-9,TGTGCCAGCAGCTCCCGGGCAGGGAGGTCGGACACTGAAGCTTTCTTT,CASSSRAGRSDTEAFF
13,TRBD1,-,TRBJ1-2,TRBV27,TGTGCCAGCAGTTTCAGGGGGAACTATGGCTACACCTTC,CASSFRGNYGYTF
13,TRBD1,-,TRBJ2-7,TRBV19,TGTGCCAGTGGGGGGACAGGGTCGTACGAGCAGTACTTC,CASGGTGSYEQYF
18,TRBD1,-,TRBJ1-6,TRBV19,TGTGCCAGTAGCATTTATGGACCCAGGGGGAGAGGAGATTCACCCCTCCACTTT,CASSIYGPRGRGDSPLHF
16,-,-,TRBJ1-2,TRBV7-2,TGTGCCAGCAGCTTAGGAAGCAGGGAGGGGAACTATGGCTACACCTTC,CASSLGSREGNYGYTF